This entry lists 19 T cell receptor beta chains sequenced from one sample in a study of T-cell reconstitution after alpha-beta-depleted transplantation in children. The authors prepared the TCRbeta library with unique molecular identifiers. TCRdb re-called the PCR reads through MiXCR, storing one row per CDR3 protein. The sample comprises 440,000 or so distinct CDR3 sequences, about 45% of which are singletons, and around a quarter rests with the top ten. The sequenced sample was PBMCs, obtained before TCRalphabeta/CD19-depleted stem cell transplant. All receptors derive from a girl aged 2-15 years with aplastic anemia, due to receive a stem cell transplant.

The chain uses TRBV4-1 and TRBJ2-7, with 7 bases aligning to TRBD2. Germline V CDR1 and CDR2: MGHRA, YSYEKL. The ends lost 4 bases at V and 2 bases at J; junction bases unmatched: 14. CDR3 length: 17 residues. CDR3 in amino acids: CASSLITTERGTYEQYF. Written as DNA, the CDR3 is TGCGCCAGCAGCCTTATAACTACGGAGCGGGGCACCTACGAGCAGTACTTC.

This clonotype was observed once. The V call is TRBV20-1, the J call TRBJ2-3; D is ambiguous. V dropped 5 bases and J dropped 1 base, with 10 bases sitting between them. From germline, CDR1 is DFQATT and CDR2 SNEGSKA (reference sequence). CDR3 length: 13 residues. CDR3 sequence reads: CSADMGGTDTQYF. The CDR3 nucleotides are TGCAGTGCTGATATGGGTGGCACAGATACGCAGTATTTT.

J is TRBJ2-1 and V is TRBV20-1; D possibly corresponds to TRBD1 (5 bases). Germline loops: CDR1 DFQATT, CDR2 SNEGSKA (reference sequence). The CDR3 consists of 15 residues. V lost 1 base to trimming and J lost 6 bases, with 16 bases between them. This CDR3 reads CSARVQAQRGNEQFF. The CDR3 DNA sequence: TGCAGTGCTAGAGTGCAAGCACAAAGGGGCAATGAGCAGTTCTTC.

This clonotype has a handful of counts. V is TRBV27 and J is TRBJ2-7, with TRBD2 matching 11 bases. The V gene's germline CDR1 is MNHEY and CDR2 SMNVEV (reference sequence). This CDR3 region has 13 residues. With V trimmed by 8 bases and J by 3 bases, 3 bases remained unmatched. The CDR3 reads CASRGTSGYEQYF. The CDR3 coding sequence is TGTGCCAGCCGGGGGACTAGCGGCTACGAGCAGTACTTC.

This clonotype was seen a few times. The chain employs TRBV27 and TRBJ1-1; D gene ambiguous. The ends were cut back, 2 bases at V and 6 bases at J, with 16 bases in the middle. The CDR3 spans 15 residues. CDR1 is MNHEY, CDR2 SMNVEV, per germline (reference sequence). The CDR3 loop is CASSLHGDPGAEAFF. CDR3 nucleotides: TGTGCCAGCAGTTTACATGGAGACCCCGGTGCTGAAGCTTTCTTT.

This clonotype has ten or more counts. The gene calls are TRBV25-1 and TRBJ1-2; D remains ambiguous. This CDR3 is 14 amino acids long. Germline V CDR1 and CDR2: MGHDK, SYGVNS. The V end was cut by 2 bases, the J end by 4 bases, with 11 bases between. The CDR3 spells CASSEAGRLYGYTF. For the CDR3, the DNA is TGTGCCAGCAGTGAAGCGGGTCGGCTCTATGGCTACACCTTC.

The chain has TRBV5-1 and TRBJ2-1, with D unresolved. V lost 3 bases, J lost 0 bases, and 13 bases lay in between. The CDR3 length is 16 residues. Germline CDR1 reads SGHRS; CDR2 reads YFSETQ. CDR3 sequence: CASSSTPANSYNEQFF. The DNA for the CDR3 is TGCGCCAGCAGCTCGACTCCTGCCAACTCCTACAATGAGCAGTTCTTC. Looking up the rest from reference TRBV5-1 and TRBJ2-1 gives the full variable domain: KAGVTQTPRYLIKTRGQQVTLSCSPISGHRSVSWYQQTPGQGLQFLFEYFSETQRNKGNFPGRFSGRQFSNSRSEMNVSTLELGDSALYLCASSSTPANSYNEQFFGPGTRLTVL.

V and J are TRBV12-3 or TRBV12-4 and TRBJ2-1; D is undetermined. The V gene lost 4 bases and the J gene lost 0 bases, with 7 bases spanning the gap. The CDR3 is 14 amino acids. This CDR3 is CASSWAASYNEQFF. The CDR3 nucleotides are TGTGCCAGCAGTTGGGCGGCCTCCTACAATGAGCAGTTCTTC.

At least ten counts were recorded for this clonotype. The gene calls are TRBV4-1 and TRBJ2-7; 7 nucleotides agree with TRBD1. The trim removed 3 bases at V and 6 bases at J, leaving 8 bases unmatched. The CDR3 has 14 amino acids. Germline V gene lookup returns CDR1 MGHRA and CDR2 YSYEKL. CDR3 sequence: CASSHRQGQGEQYF. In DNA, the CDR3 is TGCGCCAGCAGCCATCGACAGGGTCAGGGCGAGCAGTACTTC.

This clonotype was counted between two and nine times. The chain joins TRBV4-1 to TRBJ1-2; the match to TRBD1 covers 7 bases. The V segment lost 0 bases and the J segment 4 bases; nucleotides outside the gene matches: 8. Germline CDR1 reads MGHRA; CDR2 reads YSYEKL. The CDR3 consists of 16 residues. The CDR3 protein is CASSQDRGGRLYGYTF. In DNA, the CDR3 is TGCGCCAGCAGCCAAGACAGGGGGGGGCGCCTCTATGGCTACACCTTC.

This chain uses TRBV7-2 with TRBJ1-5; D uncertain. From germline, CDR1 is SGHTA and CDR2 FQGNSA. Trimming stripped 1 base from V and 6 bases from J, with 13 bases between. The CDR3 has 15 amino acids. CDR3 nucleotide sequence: TGTGCCAGCAGCTTAGAGCCGACGGCGGGTCAGCCCCAGCATTTT. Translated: CASSLEPTAGQPQHF.

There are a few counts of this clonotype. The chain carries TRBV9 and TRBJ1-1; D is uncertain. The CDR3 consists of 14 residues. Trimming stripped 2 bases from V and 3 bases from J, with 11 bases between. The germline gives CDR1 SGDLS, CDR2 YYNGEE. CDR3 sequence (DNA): TGTGCCAGCAGCGTTACCCCGAGGGACACTGAAGCTTTCTTT. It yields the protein CASSVTPRDTEAFF. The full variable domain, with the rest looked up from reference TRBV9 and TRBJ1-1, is DSGVTQTPKHLITATGQRVTLRCSPRSGDLSVYWYQQSLDQGLQFLIQYYNGEERAKGNILERFSAQQFPDLHSELNLSSLELGDSALYFCASSVTPRDTEAFFGQGTRLTVV.

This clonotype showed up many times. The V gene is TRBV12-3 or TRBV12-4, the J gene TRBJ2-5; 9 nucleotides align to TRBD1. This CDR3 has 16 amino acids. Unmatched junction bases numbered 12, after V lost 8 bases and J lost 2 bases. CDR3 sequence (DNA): TGTGCCAGCTCCCGGGGGGACAGGGTGGCACAAGAGACCCAGTACTTC. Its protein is CASSRGDRVAQETQYF.

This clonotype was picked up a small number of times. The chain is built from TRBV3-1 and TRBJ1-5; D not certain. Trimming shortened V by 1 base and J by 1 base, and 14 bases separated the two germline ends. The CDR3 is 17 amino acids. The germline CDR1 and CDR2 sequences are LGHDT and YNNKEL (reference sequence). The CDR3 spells CASSQALVSGSNQPQHF. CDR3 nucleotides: TGTGCCAGCAGCCAAGCTCTAGTCTCGGGGAGCAATCAGCCCCAGCATTTT.

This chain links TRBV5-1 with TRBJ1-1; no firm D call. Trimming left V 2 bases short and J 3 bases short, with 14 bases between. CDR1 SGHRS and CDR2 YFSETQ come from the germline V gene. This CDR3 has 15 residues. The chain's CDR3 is CASSFLAPRDTEAFF. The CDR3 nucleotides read TGCGCCAGCAGCTTTTTGGCACCGCGGGACACTGAAGCTTTCTTT.

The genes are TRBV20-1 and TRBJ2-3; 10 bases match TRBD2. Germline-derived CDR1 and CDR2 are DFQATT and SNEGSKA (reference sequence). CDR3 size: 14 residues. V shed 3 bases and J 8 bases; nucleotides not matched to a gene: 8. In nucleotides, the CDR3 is TGCAGTGCTAGTCCTAGCGGGAGTCCCAGTACGCAGTATTTT. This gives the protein CSASPSGSPSTQYF.

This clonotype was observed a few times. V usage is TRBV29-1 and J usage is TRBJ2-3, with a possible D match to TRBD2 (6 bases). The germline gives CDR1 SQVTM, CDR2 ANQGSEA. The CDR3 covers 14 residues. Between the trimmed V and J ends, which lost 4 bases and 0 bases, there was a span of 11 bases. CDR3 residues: CSVGDFTSTDTQYF. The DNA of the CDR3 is TGCAGCGTTGGGGACTTCACTAGCACAGATACGCAGTATTTT.

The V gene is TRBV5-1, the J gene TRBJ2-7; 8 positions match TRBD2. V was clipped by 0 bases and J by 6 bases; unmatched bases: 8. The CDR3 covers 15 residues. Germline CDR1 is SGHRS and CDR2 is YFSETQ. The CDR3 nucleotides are TGCGCCAGCAGCTTGGCCGCGACTAGCGAGCTCGAGCAGTACTTC. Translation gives CASSLAATSELEQYF.

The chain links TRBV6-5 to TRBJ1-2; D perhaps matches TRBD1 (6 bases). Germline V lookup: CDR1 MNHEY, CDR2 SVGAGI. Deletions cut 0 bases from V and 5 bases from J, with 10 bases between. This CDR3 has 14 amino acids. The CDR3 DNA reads TGTGCCAGCAGTTACTCCAGGGGAAGTTATGGCTACACCTTC. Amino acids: CASSYSRGSYGYTF.